Described below is a single TCR beta chain sequence and its context. Per the germline V gene, CDR1 is KGHSH and CDR2 is LQKENI. The CDR3 totals 13 residues. Trimming shortened V by 3 bases and J by 7 bases, and 10 bases separated the two germline ends. A single record per CDR3 protein comes from TCRdb applying MiXCR to the 5' RACE reads. Counted here are tens of thousands of distinct CDR3 sequences, roughly 10% occurring once; the ten biggest clones make up 30% to 35%. The sample is drawn from a study of spatial heterogeneity in lung cancer. Documented time point: blood at routine non-recurrence follow-up after resection. No cell sorting; template was whole RNA from tumor, lung tissue or PBMC.

The V call is TRBV18, the J call TRBJ2-1; D unresolved. The sample consisted of PBMCs, taken at follow-up. This TCR was sampled from a male donor with early-stage non-small cell lung cancer. CDR3 residues: CASSPRTGNEQFF. CDR3 in DNA: TGTGCCAGCTCACCGAGGACGGGTAATGAGCAGTTCTTC.